This TCR beta chain was obtained from a study of T-cell reconstitution after alpha-beta-depleted transplantation in children. Study conclusions and caveats: Reportedly, only several hundred clones from non-depleted graft cells drove alpha-beta T-cell counts at about two months. Surviving recipient T cells and intrathymic progenitors accounted for some patients' high TCRbeta diversity at day 60. At the one-year point after transplant, T-cell counts and TCRbeta diversity were found to come mostly from T cells that had been newly produced.

This clonotype occurred many times. As yet, its antigen is unknown. During its preparation, the TCRbeta library received unique molecular identifiers. A single record per CDR3 protein comes from TCRdb applying MiXCR to the PCR reads. The sample has 200,000 to 250,000 distinct CDR3 sequences, 8.2% seen once. Trimming took off 4 bases at V and 6 bases at J, with 16 bases between the two ends. The CDR3 is 13 amino acids. The germline V gene encodes CDR1 DFQATT and CDR2 SNEGSKA (reference sequence). This rearrangement joins TRBV20-1 to TRBJ2-7; D is ambiguous. The sequence came from a male patient aged 5 to 17 who had a stem cell transplant for acute lymphoblastic leukemia, so the T cells may come from the graft donor. The sample was PBMCs, mostly from graft donor cells, taken 180 days after TCRalphabeta/CD19-depleted stem cell transplant. The CDR3 coding sequence is TGCAGTGCTAAAGGCCCGGCGGTCTCCGAGCAGTACTTC. This codes for CSAKGPAVSEQYF.